This T cell receptor beta chain was sequenced in a study of cytotoxic CD8 clonotypes in ibrutinib-treated CLL listed by TCRdb under 2021. Broadly, across the study: The cohort had 11 to 12 relapsed/refractory and roughly 15 treatment-naive patients; under 18 were IGHV unmutated. Responses were partial in roughly 24 patients and complete in 2; after median 68 months follow-up, 14 stayed in remission and some twelve progressed. Every sample from remission and from progressive disease was obtained while the patients were still on ibrutinib. Samples at response were collected after a median of around twelve months of treatment, with a range of roughly 6 to 36 months. Longitudinal samples were available for about 30% of the roughly 86 trial participants. An average of roughly 270,000 productive templates and 80,000 to 100,000 productive rearrangements was obtained per sample. Cryopreserved peripheral blood mononuclear cells were obtained prior to treatment, at the time of response, and at either disease progression or sustained remission.

The meaning of the sample's time point label: progressive disease on ibrutinib. For TCR beta library preparation, approximately 2 micrograms of genomic DNA was extracted from cryopreserved PBMCs. Longitudinal blood samples from CLL patients on ibrutinib monotherapy were analyzed using high-throughput TCR beta sequencing. The patients were enrolled in a single-center, open-label phase 2 trial of ibrutinib monotherapy. A MiSeq instrument was used for deep resolution sequencing, which targeted depths ranging from 1 in 1 million up to 1 in 200,000 T cells, with coverage averaging 10x for each clonotype. The immunoSEQ hsTCRB Kit was used to generate the TCR beta libraries. For the original study's pipeline: ImmunoSEQ Data Assistant and ImmunoSEQ Analyzer were used for data analysis, and V, D and J genes were assigned according to IMGT definitions. Clonality was computed as one minus normalized Shannon entropy of productive rearrangement frequencies, ranging from 0 to 1. Only overrepresented clonotypes making up at least 0.05% of each patient's repertoire were included in the public clonotype analysis. Some 13 age-matched healthy donor repertoires from immuneACCESS served as clonality controls. TCRdb took this table from immuneACCESS and kept in-frame rearrangements with V and J called. Such tables lack part of the clones; where checked against another copy, unresolved V genes explain under half of the gap, and the rest is unexplained. For V, J and clone size, that table is used; D and trimming come from the DNA. The sample yields about 25,000 clones; roughly two thirds were counted once. The top ten constitute 51% of the sample.

Of note for this clone: This receptor's antigen is unknown. No base quality values were provided; no much bigger clone lies one nucleotide off.

The paper as a whole reports these results and caveats: Public clonotypes were rare and either shrank or stayed stable during treatment, and the rise in clonality at ibrutinib response reflected expansion of private clonotypes. Sustained-remission and progressing patients did not have matched sampling times, and lymph node repertoires were not examined. At ibrutinib response clonality went up, during sustained remission it held steady, and at progression it dropped back toward baseline. At baseline, clonality was higher than in age-matched healthy donors and showed a strong correlation with circulating CD8+ T-cell counts.

Trimming takes 8 bases from V and 4 bases from J, and the germline ends sit 15 bases apart. The CDR3 goes from the cysteine to the phenylalanine over 13 residues. The sequence is cut down to CDR3 DNA, 39 bases in frame from base 1. CDR1 and CDR2 are drawn from the germline V gene: SNHLY, FYNNEI. The sequence joins TRBV2 to TRBJ2-7; TRBD1 is a possible D gene, resting on 5 matching bases. The specimen comprised PBMCs, sampled at disease progression, from a patient treated with ibrutinib. The source of this sequence is a human donor with chronic lymphocytic leukemia. The DNA sequence follows: TGTGCCAGCGGACACCCGGAAATATACGAGCAGTACTTC. Translated, it gives CASGHPEIYEQYF. Full variable domain (CDR3 extended with the reference TRBV2 and TRBJ2-7 proteins): EPEVTQTPSHQVTQMGQEVILRCVPISNHLYFYWYRQILGQKVEFLVSFYNNEISEKSEIFDDQFSVERPDGSNFTLKIRSTKLEDSAMYFCASGHPEIYEQYFGPGTRLTVT.